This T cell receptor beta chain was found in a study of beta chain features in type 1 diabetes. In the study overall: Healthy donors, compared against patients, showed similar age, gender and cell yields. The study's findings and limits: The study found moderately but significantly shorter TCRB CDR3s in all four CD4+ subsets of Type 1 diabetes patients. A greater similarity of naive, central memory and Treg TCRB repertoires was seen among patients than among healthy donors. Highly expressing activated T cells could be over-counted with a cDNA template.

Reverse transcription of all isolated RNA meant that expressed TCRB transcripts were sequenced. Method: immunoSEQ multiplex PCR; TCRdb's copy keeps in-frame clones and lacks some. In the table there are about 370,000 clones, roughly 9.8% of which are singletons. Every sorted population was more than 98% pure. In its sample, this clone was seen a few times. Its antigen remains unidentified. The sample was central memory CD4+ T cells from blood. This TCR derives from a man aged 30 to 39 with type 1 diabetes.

CDR3 DNA sequence: TGTGCCAGCAGCCGCCGTAGGGACACTGAAGCTTTCTTT. Translating it yields CASSRRRDTEAFF. V and J are TRBV6-6 and TRBJ1-1; no reliable D call. This CDR3 has 13 amino acids. The germline V and J ends were trimmed by 6 bases and 3 bases, with 11 bases remaining between them. The V gene's germline CDR1 is MNHNY and CDR2 SVGAGI (reference sequence).